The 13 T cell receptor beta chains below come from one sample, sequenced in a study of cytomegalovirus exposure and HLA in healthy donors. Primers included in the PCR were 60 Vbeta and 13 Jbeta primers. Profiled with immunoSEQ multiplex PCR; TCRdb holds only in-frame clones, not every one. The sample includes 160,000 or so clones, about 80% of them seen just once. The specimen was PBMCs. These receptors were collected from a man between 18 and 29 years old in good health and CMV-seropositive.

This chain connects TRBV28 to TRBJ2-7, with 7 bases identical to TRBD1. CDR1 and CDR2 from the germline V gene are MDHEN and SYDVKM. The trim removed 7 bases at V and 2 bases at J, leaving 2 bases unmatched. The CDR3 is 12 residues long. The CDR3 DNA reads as TGTGCCAGCAAGGACAGGACCTACGAGCAGTACTTC. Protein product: CASKDRTYEQYF. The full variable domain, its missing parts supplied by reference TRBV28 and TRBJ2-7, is DVKVTQSSRYLVKRTGEKVFLECVQDMDHENMFWYRQDPGLGLRLIYFSYDVKMKEKGDIPEGYSVSREKKERFSLILESASTNQTSMYLCASKDRTYEQYFGPGTRLTVT.

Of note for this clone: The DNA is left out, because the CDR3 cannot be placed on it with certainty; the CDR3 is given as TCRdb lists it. The CDR3 region is CASSFATGATETFF. The chain uses TRBV27 and TRBJ1-1; the table assigns TRBD1, which was not confirmed against the DNA. Germline-derived CDR1 and CDR2 are MNHEY and SMNVEV (reference sequence). The CDR3 spans 14 amino acids, including both terminal residues.

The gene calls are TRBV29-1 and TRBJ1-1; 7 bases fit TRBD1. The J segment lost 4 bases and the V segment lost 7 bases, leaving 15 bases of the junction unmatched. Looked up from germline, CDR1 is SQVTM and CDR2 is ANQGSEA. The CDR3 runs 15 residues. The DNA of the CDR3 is TGCAGCGCAAGGACCCAACAGGGGTCGATCACTGAAGCTTTCTTT. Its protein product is CSARTQQGSITEAFF.

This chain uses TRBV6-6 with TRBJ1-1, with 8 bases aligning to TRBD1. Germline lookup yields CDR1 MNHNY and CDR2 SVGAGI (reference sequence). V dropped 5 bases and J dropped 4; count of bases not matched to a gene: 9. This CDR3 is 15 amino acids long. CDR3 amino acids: CASSRSSGGGTEAFF. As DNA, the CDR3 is TGTGCCAGCAGTCGCTCTTCAGGGGGCGGCACTGAAGCTTTCTTT.

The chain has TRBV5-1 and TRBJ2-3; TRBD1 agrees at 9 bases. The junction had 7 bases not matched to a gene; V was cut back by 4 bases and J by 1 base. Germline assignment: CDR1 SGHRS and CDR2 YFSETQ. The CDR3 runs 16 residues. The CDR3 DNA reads TGCGCCAGCAGCGAAAACCGGGACAGGGGCACAGATACGCAGTATTTT. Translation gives CASSENRDRGTDTQYF.

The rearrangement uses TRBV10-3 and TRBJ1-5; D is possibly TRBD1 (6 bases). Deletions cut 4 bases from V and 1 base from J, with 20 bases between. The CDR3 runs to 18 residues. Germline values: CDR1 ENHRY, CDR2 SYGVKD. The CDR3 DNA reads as TGTGCCATCAGTGTTGGACACAAGGGGGTAACGAGCAATCAGCCCCAGCATTTT. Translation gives CAISVGHKGVTSNQPQHF.

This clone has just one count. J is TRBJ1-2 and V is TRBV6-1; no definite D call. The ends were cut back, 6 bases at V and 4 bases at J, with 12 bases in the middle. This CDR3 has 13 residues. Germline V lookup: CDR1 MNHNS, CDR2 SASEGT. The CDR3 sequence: CASRGGPSYGYTF. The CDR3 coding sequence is TGTGCCAGCAGGGGAGGGCCCTCCTATGGCTACACCTTC.

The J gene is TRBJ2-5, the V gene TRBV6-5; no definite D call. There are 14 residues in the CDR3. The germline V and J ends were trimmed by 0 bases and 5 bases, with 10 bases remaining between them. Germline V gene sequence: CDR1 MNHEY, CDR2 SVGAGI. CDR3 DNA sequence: TGTGCCAGCAGTTACTCGTCTAGTAGGGAGACCCAGTACTTC. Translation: CASSYSSSRETQYF.

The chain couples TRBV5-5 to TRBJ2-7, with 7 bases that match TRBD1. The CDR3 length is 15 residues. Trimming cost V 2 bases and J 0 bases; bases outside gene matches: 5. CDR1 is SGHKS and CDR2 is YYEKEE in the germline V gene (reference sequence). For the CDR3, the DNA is TGTGCCAGCAGCTTTAGGGGACAGAGCTCCTACGAGCAGTACTTC. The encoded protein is CASSFRGQSSYEQYF.

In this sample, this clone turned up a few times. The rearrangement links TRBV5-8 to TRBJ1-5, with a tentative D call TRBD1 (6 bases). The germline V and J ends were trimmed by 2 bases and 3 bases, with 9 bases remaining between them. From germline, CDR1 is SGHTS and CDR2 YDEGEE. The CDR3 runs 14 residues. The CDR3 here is CASSLTGLNQPQHF. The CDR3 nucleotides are TGTGCCAGCAGCTTAACAGGGCTCAATCAGCCCCAGCATTTT.

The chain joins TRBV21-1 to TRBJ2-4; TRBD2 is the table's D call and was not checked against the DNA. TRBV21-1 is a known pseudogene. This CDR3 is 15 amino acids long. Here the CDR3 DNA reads TGTGCCAGCAGCAACAGGGAGGTGGCCAAAAACATTCAGTACTTC. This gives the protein CASSNREVAKNIQYF.

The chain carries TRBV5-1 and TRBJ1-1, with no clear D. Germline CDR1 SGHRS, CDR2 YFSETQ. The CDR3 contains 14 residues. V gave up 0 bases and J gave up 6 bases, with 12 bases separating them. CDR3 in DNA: TGCGCCAGCAGCTTGGATCGCGGGTTCGCTGAAGCTTTCTTT. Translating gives CASSLDRGFAEAFF.

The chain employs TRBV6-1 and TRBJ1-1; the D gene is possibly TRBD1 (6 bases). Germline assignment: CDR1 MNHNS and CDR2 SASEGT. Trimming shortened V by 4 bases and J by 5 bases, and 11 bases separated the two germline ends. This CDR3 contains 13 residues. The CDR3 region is CASSGSGDTEAFF. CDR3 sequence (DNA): TGTGCCAGCAGTGGATCAGGGGATACTGAAGCTTTCTTT.